This T cell receptor (beta chain) was sequenced during a study of beta chain features in type 1 diabetes. General observations from the study: In cDNA sequencing, cells with high TCR expression could be over-represented. For TCRB rearrangement, an influence of HLA type remained unresolved here. Comparison showed that naive, central memory and Treg TCRB repertoires appeared more similar among patients than among healthy donors. Shortening that was moderate but significant affected the TCRB CDR3s of Type 1 diabetes patients in all four CD4+ subsets.

Sequencing targeted expressed TCRB transcripts, as all isolated RNA had been reverse transcribed. The assay was immunoSEQ multiplex PCR, and TCRdb's table has in-frame clones only and misses some. Among hundreds of thousands of clones listed, roughly 13% were seen once. Points on this clone: Antigen: not known.

With V trimmed by 4 bases and J by 12 bases, 12 bases remained unmatched. Germline values: CDR1 MNHNS, CDR2 SASEGT. This CDR3 is built from 15 residues. V gene TRBV6-1 combines with J gene TRBJ2-6; the match to TRBD1 covers 7 bases. The sequence derives from a man aged 18 to 29 with type 1 diabetes. The sequencing input was naive CD4+ T cells from blood. This chain's CDR3 is CASSGQGLRSVVLTF. The DNA of the CDR3 is TGTGCCAGCAGTGGACAGGGTTTAAGGTCGGTCGTCCTGACTTTC.